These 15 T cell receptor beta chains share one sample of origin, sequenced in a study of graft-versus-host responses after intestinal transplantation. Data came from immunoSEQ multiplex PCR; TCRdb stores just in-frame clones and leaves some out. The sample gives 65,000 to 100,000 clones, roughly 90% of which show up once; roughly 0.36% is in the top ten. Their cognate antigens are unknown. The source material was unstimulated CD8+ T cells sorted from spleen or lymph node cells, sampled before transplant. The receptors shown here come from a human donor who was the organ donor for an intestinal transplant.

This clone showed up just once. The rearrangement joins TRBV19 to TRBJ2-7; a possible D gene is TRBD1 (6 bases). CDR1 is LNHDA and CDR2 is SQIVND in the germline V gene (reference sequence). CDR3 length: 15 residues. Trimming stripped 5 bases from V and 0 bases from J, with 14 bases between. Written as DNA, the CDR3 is TGTGCCAGTAGTCAACAGGGTACACTCTCCTACGAGCAGTACTTC. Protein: CASSQQGTLSYEQYF.

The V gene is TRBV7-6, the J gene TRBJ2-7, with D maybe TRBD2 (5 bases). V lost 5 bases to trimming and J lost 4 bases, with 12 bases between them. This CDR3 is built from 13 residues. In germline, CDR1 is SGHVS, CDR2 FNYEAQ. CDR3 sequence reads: CASSQITGYEQYF. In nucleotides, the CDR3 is TGTGCCAGCAGCCAGATAACGGGGTACGAGCAGTACTTC.

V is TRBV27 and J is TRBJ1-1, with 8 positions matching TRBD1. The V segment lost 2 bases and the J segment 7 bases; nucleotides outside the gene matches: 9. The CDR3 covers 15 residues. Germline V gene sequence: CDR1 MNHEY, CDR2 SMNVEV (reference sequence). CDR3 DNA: TGTGCCAGCAGTTTAAAATTCAGGGGGCAGGGTGAAGCTTTCTTT. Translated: CASSLKFRGQGEAFF.

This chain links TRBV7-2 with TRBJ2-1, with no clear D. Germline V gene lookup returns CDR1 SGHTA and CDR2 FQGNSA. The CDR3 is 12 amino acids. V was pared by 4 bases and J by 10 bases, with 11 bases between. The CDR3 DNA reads TGTGCCAGCAGCTCGCTAGATTACGAGCAGTTCTTC. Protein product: CASSSLDYEQFF.

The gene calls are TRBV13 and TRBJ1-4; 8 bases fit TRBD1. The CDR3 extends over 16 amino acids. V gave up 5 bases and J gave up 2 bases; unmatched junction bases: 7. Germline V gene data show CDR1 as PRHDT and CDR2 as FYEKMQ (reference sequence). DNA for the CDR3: TGTGCCAGCAGCCGGGGACAGGATGGCACTAATGAAAAACTGTTTTTT. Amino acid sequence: CASSRGQDGTNEKLFF.

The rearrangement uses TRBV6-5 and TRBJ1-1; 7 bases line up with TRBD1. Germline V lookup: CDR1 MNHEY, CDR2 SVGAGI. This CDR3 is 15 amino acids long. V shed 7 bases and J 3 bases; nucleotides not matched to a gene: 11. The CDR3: CASKQLDRVDTEAFF. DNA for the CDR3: TGTGCCAGCAAACAATTAGACAGGGTGGACACTGAAGCTTTCTTT.

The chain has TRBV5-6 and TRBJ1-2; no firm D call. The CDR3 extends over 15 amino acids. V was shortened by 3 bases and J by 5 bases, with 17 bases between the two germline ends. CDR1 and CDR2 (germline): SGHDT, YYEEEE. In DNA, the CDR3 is TGTGCCAGCAGCTCGAGGACTTTCCAAGTTTATGGCTACACCTTC. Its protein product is CASSSRTFQVYGYTF. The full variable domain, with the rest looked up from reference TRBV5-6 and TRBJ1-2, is DAGVTQSPTHLIKTRGQQVTLRCSPKSGHDTVSWYQQALGQGPQFIFQYYEEEERQRGNFPDRFSGHQFPNYSSELNVNALLLGDSALYLCASSSRTFQVYGYTFGSGTRLTVV.

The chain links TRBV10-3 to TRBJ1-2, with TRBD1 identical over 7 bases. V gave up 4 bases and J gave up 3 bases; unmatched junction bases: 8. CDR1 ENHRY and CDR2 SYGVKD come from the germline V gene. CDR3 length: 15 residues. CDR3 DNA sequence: TGTGCCATCAGTGCCACGGACAGGATGGACTATGGCTACACCTTC. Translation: CAISATDRMDYGYTF.

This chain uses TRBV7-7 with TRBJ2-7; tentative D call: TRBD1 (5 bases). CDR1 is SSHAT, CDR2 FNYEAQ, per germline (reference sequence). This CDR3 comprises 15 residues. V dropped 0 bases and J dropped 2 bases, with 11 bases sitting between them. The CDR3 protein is CASSLAAGSAYEQYF. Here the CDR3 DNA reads TGTGCCAGCAGCTTAGCGGCAGGGTCCGCCTACGAGCAGTACTTC.

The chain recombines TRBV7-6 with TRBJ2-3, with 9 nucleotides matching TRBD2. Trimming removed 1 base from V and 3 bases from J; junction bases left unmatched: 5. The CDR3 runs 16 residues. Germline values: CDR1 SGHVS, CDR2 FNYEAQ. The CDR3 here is CASSLDLRGGTDTQYF. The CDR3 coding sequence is TGTGCCAGCAGCTTAGACTTGCGGGGGGGGACAGATACGCAGTATTTT.

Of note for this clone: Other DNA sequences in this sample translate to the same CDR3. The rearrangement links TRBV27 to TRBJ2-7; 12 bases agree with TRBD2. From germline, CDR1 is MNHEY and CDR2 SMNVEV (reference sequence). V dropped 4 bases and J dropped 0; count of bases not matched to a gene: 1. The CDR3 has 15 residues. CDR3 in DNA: TGTGCCAGCAGTTCACTAGCGGGGGGCTCCTACGAGCAGTACTTC. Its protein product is CASSSLAGGSYEQYF.

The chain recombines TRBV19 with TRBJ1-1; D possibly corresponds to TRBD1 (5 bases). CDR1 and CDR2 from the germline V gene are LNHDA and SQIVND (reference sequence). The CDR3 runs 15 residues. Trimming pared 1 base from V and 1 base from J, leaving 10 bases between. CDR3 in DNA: TGTGCCAGTAGTATAGCCGGGGGAGGGAACACTGAAGCTTTCTTT. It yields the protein CASSIAGGGNTEAFF.

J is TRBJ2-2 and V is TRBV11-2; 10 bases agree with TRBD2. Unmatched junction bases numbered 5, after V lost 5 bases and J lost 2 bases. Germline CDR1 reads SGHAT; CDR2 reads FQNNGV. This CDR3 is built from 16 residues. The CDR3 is CASSTRTSGNTGELFF. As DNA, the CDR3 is TGTGCCAGCAGCACCCGGACTAGCGGAAACACCGGGGAGCTGTTTTTT.

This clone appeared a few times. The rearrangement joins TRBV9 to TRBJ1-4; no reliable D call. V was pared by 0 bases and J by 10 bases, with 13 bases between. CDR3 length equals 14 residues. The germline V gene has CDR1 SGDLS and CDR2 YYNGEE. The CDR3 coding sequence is TGTGCCAGCAGCGTAGCGGGGTCCCTGGGAAAACTGTTTTTT. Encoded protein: CASSVAGSLGKLFF.

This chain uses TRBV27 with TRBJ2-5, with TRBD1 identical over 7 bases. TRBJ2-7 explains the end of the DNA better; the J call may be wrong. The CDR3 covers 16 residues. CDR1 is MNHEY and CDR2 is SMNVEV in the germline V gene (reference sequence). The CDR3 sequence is CASSLSAGDRPYEQYF. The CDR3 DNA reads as TGTGCCAGCAGTTTATCCGCCGGGGACAGACCCTACGAGCAGTACTTC.